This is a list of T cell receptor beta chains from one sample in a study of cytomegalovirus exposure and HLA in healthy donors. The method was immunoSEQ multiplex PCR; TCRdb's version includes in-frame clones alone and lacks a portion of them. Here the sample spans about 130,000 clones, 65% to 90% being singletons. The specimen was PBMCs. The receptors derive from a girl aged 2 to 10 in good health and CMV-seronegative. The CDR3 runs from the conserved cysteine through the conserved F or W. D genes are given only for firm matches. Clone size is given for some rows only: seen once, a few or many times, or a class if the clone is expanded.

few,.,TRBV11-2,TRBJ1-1,CASSQVTWGDTEAFF,TGTGCCAGCAGCCAAGTAACGTGGGGGGACACTGAAGCTTTCTTT
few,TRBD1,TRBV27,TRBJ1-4,CASSGTDNEKLFF,TGTGCCAGCAGTGGGACAGATAATGAAAAACTGTTTTTT
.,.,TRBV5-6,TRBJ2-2,CASSRGVDTGELFF,TGTGCCAGCAGCCGGGGAGTTGACACCGGGGAGCTGTTTTTT
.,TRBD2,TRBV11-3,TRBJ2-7,CASSSGLAGDEQYF,TGTGCCAGCAGCTCCGGACTAGCGGGGGACGAGCAGTACTTC
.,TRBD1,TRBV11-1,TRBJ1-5,CAGQGEEQPQHF,TGTGCCGGACAGGGGGAGGAGCAGCCCCAGCATTTT
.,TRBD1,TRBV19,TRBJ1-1,CASSIGDREGTEAFF,TGTGCCAGTAGTATAGGGGACAGGGAAGGGACTGAAGCTTTCTTT
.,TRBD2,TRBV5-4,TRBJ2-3,CASSPKAGVGPDTQYF,TGTGCCAGCAGCCCGAAAGCGGGAGTGGGGCCAGATACGCAGTATTTT
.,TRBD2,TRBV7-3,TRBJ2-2,CASSLYRGGRSGELFF,TGTGCCAGCAGCTTATATCGGGGGGGCCGATCCGGGGAGCTGTTTTTT
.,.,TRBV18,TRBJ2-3,CASSPPPGWTDTQYF,TGTGCCAGCTCACCACCCCCCGGGTGGACAGATACGCAGTATTTT
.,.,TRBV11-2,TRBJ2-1,CASSLEGPAYNEQFF,TGTGCCAGCAGCTTAGAGGGGCCCGCCTACAATGAGCAGTTCTTC
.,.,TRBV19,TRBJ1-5,CASTLRVEQPQHF,TGTGCCAGTACCCTGAGGGTAGAGCAGCCCCAGCATTTT
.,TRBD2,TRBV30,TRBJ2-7,CAWSVSGGSYEQYF,TGTGCCTGGAGTGTATCGGGGGGCTCCTACGAGCAGTACTTC
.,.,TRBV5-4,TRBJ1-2,CASSLADYGYTF,TGTGCCAGCAGCTTGGCCGACTATGGCTACACCTTC
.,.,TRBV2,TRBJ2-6,CASMGDTASGANVLTF,TGTGCCAGCATGGGGGACACTGCCTCTGGGGCCAACGTCCTGACTTTC
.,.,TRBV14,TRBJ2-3,CASSHDAGTGTDTQYF,TGTGCCAGCAGCCATGATGCCGGGACTGGCACAGATACGCAGTATTTT
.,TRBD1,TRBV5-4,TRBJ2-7,CASSLHRDRPYEQYF,TGTGCCAGCAGCCTGCACCGGGACAGACCCTACGAGCAGTACTTC
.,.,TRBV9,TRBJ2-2,CASSVVSGYTGELFF,TGTGCCAGCAGCGTAGTATCGGGGTACACCGGGGAGCTGTTTTTT
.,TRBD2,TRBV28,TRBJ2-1,CASRAFGTSNSDEQFF,TGTGCCAGCAGGGCCTTTGGGACTAGCAACTCGGATGAGCAGTTCTTC
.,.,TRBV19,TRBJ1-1,CASSGQFTEAFF,TGTGCCAGTAGTGGACAGTTCACTGAAGCTTTCTTT
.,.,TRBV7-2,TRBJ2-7,CASSLNGDGLEQYF,TGTGCCAGCAGCTTAAATGGTGACGGACTCGAGCAGTACTTC
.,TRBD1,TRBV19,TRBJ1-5,CASSMNTWDRVRPQHF,TGTGCCAGTAGTATGAACACCTGGGACAGGGTTCGGCCCCAGCATTTT
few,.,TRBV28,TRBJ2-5,CASSPRQQETQYF,TGTGCCAGCAGTCCAAGACAGCAAGAGACCCAGTACTTC
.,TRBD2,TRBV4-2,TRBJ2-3,CASSQVASGDPDTQYF,TGTGCCAGCAGCCAAGTGGCTAGCGGGGACCCAGATACGCAGTATTTT
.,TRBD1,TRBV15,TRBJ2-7,CATSRTGSGTGPYEQYF,TGTGCCACCAGCAGAACGGGAAGCGGGACAGGGCCCTACGAGCAGTACTTC
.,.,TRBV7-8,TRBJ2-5,CASSLVVGGQQETQYF,TGTGCCAGCAGCTTAGTTGTGGGGGGACAGCAAGAGACCCAGTACTTC